Presented here are 22 T cell receptor beta chains from one specimen sequenced in a study of blood T cells in healthy people across ages. The authors ran a second PCR of about 7 to 11 cycles using a sample-barcoded 5' primer and a J-beta primer mix. TCRdb re-called the 5' RACE reads with MiXCR, one entry per CDR3 protein. The data contain 600,000 or so distinct CDR3 sequences, approximately 21% of them singletons. Sequencing was performed on blood. The receptors derive from a man between 70 and 80 years old in good health.

This clonotype was picked up a small number of times. The V and J genes are TRBV5-1 and TRBJ2-5, with 8 bases lining up with TRBD2. Trimming took 3 bases from V and 5 from J; bases not matched to a gene: 6. Germline V CDR1 and CDR2: SGHRS, YFSETQ. The CDR3 is 14 residues long. This CDR3 is CASSWSGSGETQYF. CDR3 bases: TGCGCCAGCAGCTGGAGCGGGAGTGGGGAGACCCAGTACTTC.

This clonotype was observed a few times. The genes are TRBV29-1 and TRBJ2-1, with 10 bases identical to TRBD2. V dropped 7 bases and J dropped 8; count of bases not matched to a gene: 8. The germline V gene has CDR1 SQVTM and CDR2 ANQGSEA. The CDR3 extends over 13 amino acids. The CDR3 here is CSGQREGLYEQFF. In DNA, the CDR3 is TGCAGCGGGCAGCGGGAGGGCCTCTATGAGCAGTTCTTC.

The sample holds many counts of this clonotype. The chain is built from TRBV4-1 and TRBJ2-1, with TRBD2 matching over 12 bases. V dropped 4 bases and J dropped 6; count of bases not matched to a gene: 10. CDR1 is MGHRA and CDR2 is YSYEKL in the germline V gene. The CDR3 is 17 amino acids. DNA of the CDR3: TGCGCCAGCAGCCCTATGCACCTAGCGGGAGGGCTCAATGAGCAGTTCTTC. Amino acids: CASSPMHLAGGLNEQFF.

This clonotype was seen more than once but under ten times. The rearrangement uses TRBV11-2 and TRBJ2-2; the D gene could be TRBD1 or TRBD2 (5 bases each). Germline assignment: CDR1 SGHAT and CDR2 FQNNGV. This CDR3 comprises 13 residues. Trimming pared 9 bases from V and 1 base from J, leaving 9 bases between. The CDR3 nucleotides are TGTGCCAGTGGGGACGGGAACACCGGGGAGCTGTTTTTT. This translates into CASGDGNTGELFF.

The genes are TRBV9 and TRBJ1-1; D is ambiguous. Germline CDR1 and CDR2: SGDLS and YYNGEE. V was shortened by 1 base and J by 1 base, with 8 bases between the two germline ends. The CDR3 is 14 amino acids. The CDR3 region is CASSVNGRNTEAFF. As DNA, the CDR3 is TGTGCCAGCAGCGTAAACGGCCGGAACACTGAAGCTTTCTTT. Full variable domain (outside the CDR3, taken from reference TRBV9 and TRBJ1-1): DSGVTQTPKHLITATGQRVTLRCSPRSGDLSVYWYQQSLDQGLQFLIQYYNGEERAKGNILERFSAQQFPDLHSELNLSSLELGDSALYFCASSVNGRNTEAFFGQGTRLTVV.

The J gene is TRBJ1-1, the V gene TRBV3-1; D remains ambiguous. This CDR3 spans 14 amino acids. Germline CDR1 and CDR2: LGHDT and YNNKEL (reference sequence). Trimming took off 4 bases at V and 1 base at J, with 10 bases between the two ends. The CDR3 loop is CASSPLGGNTEAFF. The DNA of the CDR3 is TGTGCCAGCAGCCCCCTTGGAGGGAACACTGAAGCTTTCTTT. Full variable domain (missing parts from reference TRBV3-1 and TRBJ1-1): DTAVSQTPKYLVTQMGNDKSIKCEQNLGHDTMYWYKQDSKKFLKIMFSYNNKELIINETVPNRFSPKSPDKAHLNLHINSLELGDSAVYFCASSPLGGNTEAFFGQGTRLTVV.

The V and J genes are TRBV20-1 and TRBJ2-1; D gene ambiguous. Trimming took off 4 bases at V and 8 bases at J, with 12 bases between the two ends. Germline CDR1 is DFQATT and CDR2 is SNEGSKA (reference sequence). This CDR3 region has 12 residues. The CDR3 region is CSATPVPDEQFF. As DNA, the CDR3 is TGCAGTGCTACGCCAGTCCCCGATGAGCAGTTCTTC.

The genes are TRBV24-1 and TRBJ2-5; 11 positions agree with TRBD2. V was clipped by 9 bases and J by 0 bases; unmatched bases: 11. The germline V gene encodes CDR1 KGHDR and CDR2 SFDVKD. The CDR3 length is 17 residues. For the CDR3, the DNA is TGTGCCACCGATCGGGGTACTAGCGGGAGAAACCAAGAGACCCAGTACTTC. Its protein is CATDRGTSGRNQETQYF.

Details on this clonotype: Possible read error: a much larger clone is one base away. The genes are TRBV10-3 and TRBJ2-6; a possible D gene is TRBD1 (6 bases). The CDR3 is made up of 15 amino acids. In germline, CDR1 is ENHRY, CDR2 SYGVKD. As DNA, the CDR3 is TGTACCATCAGTCTACAGGGATCTGGGGCCAACGTCCTGACTTTC. Residues: CTISLQGSGANVLTF.

This clonotype was seen more than once but under ten times. This chain links TRBV7-2 with TRBJ2-1; TRBD2 is a possible D gene (5 bases). CDR3 length equals 15 residues. Germline assignment: CDR1 SGHTA and CDR2 FQGNSA. V lost 1 base and J lost 4, with 11 bases in between. CDR3 in amino acids: CASSLVGGLYNEQFF. In nucleotides, the CDR3 is TGTGCCAGCAGCTTAGTTGGTGGACTTTACAATGAGCAGTTCTTC.

J is TRBJ1-2 and V is TRBV28, with D possibly TRBD1 on 6 matching bases. V was clipped by 2 bases and J by 6 bases, with 13 bases between them. CDR1 MDHEN and CDR2 SYDVKM come from the germline V gene. CDR3 length: 14 residues. CDR3 sequence reads: CASSLGRGYDGYTF. The CDR3 nucleotides read TGTGCCAGCAGTTTAGGCAGGGGTTACGATGGCTACACCTTC.

This clonotype appeared a few times. The CDR3 bases are TGTGCCAGTAGTATAACTAGCGGGACCGACTACGAGCAGTACTTC. Translated, it gives CASSITSGTDYEQYF. The chain joins TRBV19 to TRBJ2-7; TRBD2 aligns across 10 bases. This CDR3 has 15 residues. Germline V gene lookup returns CDR1 LNHDA and CDR2 SQIVND (reference sequence). Trimming removed 2 bases from V and 3 bases from J; junction bases left unmatched: 4.

This clonotype occurred a few times. The J gene is TRBJ2-7, the V gene TRBV6-2 or TRBV6-3; D possibly corresponds to TRBD1 (6 bases). V was clipped by 7 bases and J by 3 bases, with 13 bases between them. Germline loops: CDR1 MNHEY, CDR2 SVGEGT. The CDR3 extends over 13 amino acids. The CDR3 loop is CASKGDGNYEQYF. In DNA, the CDR3 is TGTGCCAGCAAGGGGGACGGAAACTACGAGCAGTACTTC.

This clonotype was seen more than once but under ten times. V and J are TRBV5-1 and TRBJ2-7; D is possibly TRBD2 (6 bases). Deletions cut 0 bases from V and 5 bases from J, with 15 bases between. The germline CDR1 and CDR2 sequences are SGHRS and YFSETQ. The CDR3 is made up of 15 amino acids. In DNA, the CDR3 is TGCGCCAGCAGCTTGGCTACGGGAGCAGTCCACGAGCAGTACTTC. Translation gives CASSLATGAVHEQYF.

The chain carries TRBV6-2 or TRBV6-3 and TRBJ2-5, with 9 bases fitting TRBD2. Gene TRBJ2-7 matches the end of the DNA better, so the J call may be wrong. Germline values: CDR1 MNHEY, CDR2 SVGEGT. This CDR3 is 15 amino acids long. CDR3 nucleotide sequence: TGTGCCAGCAGCCGACTAGCGGACTACTCCTACGAGCAGTACTTC. Protein sequence: CASSRLADYSYEQYF.

This chain links TRBV7-6 with TRBJ2-5, with 12 bases that match TRBD2. The J call may be in error: the DNA end matches TRBJ2-1 better. Germline values: CDR1 SGHVS, CDR2 FNYEAQ. The CDR3 length is 15 residues. The CDR3 spells CASSHWTSGENEQFF. CDR3 DNA: TGTGCCAGCAGCCACTGGACTAGCGGGGAAAATGAGCAGTTCTTC.

The rearrangement links TRBV4-2 to TRBJ1-4; TRBD1 aligns across 8 bases. V trimming: 6 bases; J trimming: 5 bases; junction bases outside the gene matches: 17. Looked up from germline, CDR1 is LGHNA and CDR2 is YNFKEQ. This CDR3 is built from 18 residues. CDR3 protein: CASSQRTTGAGGNEKLFF. CDR3 DNA sequence: TGTGCCAGCAGTCAAAGAACGACAGGGGCCGGGGGGAATGAAAAACTGTTTTTT.

The gene calls are TRBV20-1 and TRBJ2-2, with TRBD2 identical over 11 bases. This CDR3 has 15 residues. CDR1 is DFQATT, CDR2 SNEGSKA, per germline (reference sequence). V gave up 4 bases and J gave up 9 bases; unmatched junction bases: 10. The DNA of the CDR3 is TGCAGTGCTATGGGACTAGCGGAAAGGAGTCGGGAGCTGTTTTTT. Translated: CSAMGLAERSRELFF.

The J gene is TRBJ1-2, the V gene TRBV6-7; TRBD1 is a possible D gene (5 bases). TRBV6-7 is an ORF; its function is uncertain. The V end lost 9 bases, the J end lost 7 bases, and 18 bases lay between the germline ends. The CDR3 consists of 13 residues. The CDR3 is CARSRAARGGYTF. In DNA, the CDR3 is TGTGCCAGGAGCAGGGCCGCGAGGGGTGGCTACACCTTC.

The gene calls are TRBV29-1 and TRBJ2-1; no definite D call. The V gene lost 3 bases and the J gene lost 9 bases, with 15 bases spanning the gap. Germline CDR1 SQVTM, CDR2 ANQGSEA. This CDR3 is built from 13 residues. CDR3 sequence reads: CSVEEQHLGEQFF. The CDR3 nucleotides read TGCAGCGTTGAGGAGCAACACCTAGGTGAGCAGTTCTTC.

This clonotype has a count of ten or more. The chain joins TRBV18 to TRBJ1-1, with a tentative D call TRBD1 (6 bases). This CDR3 is built from 14 residues. The germline V gene encodes CDR1 KGHSH and CDR2 LQKENI. Trimming took off 7 bases at V and 1 base at J, with 13 bases between the two ends. The CDR3 loop is CASYEQGRNTEAFF. CDR3 DNA sequence: TGTGCCAGCTATGAACAGGGCCGGAACACTGAAGCTTTCTTT.

This rearrangement joins TRBV6-2 or TRBV6-3 to TRBJ2-5; perhaps TRBD2 as D (5 bases). Germline V CDR1 and CDR2: MNHEY, SVGEGT. The CDR3 sequence is 19 residues long. V gave up 2 bases and J gave up 8 bases, with 30 bases separating them. CDR3 protein: CASSYNRGSASGTPVTQYF. The CDR3 region has the DNA TGTGCCAGCAGTTACAACCGTGGTAGCGCCTCGGGAACACCAGTCACCCAGTACTTC.